This T cell receptor beta chain was captured in a study of blood T cell repertoires in COVID-19. Study-level information: T cells, B-cell-depleted T cells, or PBMCs supplied cDNA or gDNA.

Germline V lookup: CDR1 LNHDA, CDR2 SQIVND (reference sequence). Trimming stripped 5 bases from V and 0 bases from J, with 23 bases between. The CDR3 spans 18 residues. Under the authors' procedure: How many nucleated cells were present was estimated from reference gene primer amplification. Sequencing was performed with immunoSEQ multiplex PCR; in TCRdb, only in-frame clones are kept and a portion is missing. V, J and clone size reflect that table, while D and trimming were determined from the DNA. The table lists 200,000 to 250,000 clones, about 83% of them singletons. The source material was peripheral blood. The V and J genes are TRBV19 and TRBJ2-7; tentatively, D is TRBD1 (5 bases). This TCR was recovered from a man in his fifties or sixties with acute or convalescent COVID-19. The CDR3: CASSGLGRNAGSSYEQYF. The CDR3 region has the DNA TGTGCCAGTAGTGGATTGGGGCGCAATGCCGGTAGCTCCTACGAGCAGTACTTC.